Below, 4 T cell receptor beta chains from the same sample are listed, as sequenced in a study of blood T cell repertoires in COVID-19. Profiling relied on immunoSEQ multiplex PCR, and the TCRdb table lists in-frame clones only, not all of them. The sample has about 88,000 clones; around nine tenths are singletons. The sample consisted of peripheral blood. All receptors derive from a woman of 80 years or more with acute or convalescent COVID-19.

This chain joins TRBV29-1 and TRBJ1-1; the D gene is possibly TRBD1 (6 bases). V was shortened by 7 bases and J by 4 bases, with 19 bases between the two germline ends. The CDR3 is made up of 14 amino acids. The germline CDR1 and CDR2 sequences are SQVTM and ANQGSEA. The chain's CDR3 is CSARRGGETTEAFF. The DNA for the CDR3 is TGCAGCGCCCGAAGGGGGGGCGAAACCACTGAAGCTTTCTTT. Complete variable domain (other parts from reference TRBV29-1 and TRBJ1-1): SAVISQKPSRDICQRGTSLTIQCQVDSQVTMMFWYRQQPGQSLTLIATANQGSEATYESGFVIDKFPISRPNLTFSTLTVSNMSPEDSSIYLCSARRGGETTEAFFGQGTRLTVV.

Only one count was recorded for this clone. The V gene is TRBV9, the J gene TRBJ2-3, with 7 bases fitting TRBD2. J was trimmed by 2 bases and V by 0 bases; bases with no gene match: 6. CDR1 and CDR2 (germline): SGDLS, YYNGEE. This CDR3 region has 16 residues. In nucleotides, the CDR3 is TGTGCCAGCAGCGTAGTGGCGGGGGAGACCACAGATACGCAGTATTTT. Its translation: CASSVVAGETTDTQYF.

The chain couples TRBV4-3 to TRBJ2-7, with 7 bases that match TRBD2. This CDR3 spans 16 amino acids. CDR1 and CDR2 (germline): LGHNA, YSLEER. V was pared by 0 bases and J by 0 bases, with 5 bases of the junction left unmatched. The DNA of the CDR3 is TGCGCCAGCAGCCAAGAGGCCGGGGGGACCTCCTACGAGCAGTACTTC. Amino acids: CASSQEAGGTSYEQYF.

The chain carries TRBV29-1 and TRBJ1-2, with TRBD1 identical over 8 bases. The CDR3 length is 13 residues. Germline lookup yields CDR1 SQVTM and CDR2 ANQGSEA. V lost 4 bases and J lost 8; bases outside the gene matches: 9. The chain's CDR3 is CSVGPQGVGGYTF. In nucleotides, the CDR3 is TGCAGCGTTGGACCACAGGGGGTTGGCGGCTACACCTTC.